The 10 T cell receptor beta chains given below trace back to one sample, sequenced in a study of T-cell memory formation after mild COVID-19. A single record per CDR3 protein comes from TCRdb applying MiXCR to the 5' RACE reads. The sample lists more than 150,000 distinct CDR3 sequences, roughly 20% occurring once. The sample comprised PBMCs or a T cell subset sorted from them (not recorded which). Receptor source: a young man who had mild COVID-19 (a few samples of this study predate the infection). Cell type and time point are not known.

With regard to this clonotype: Given the absence of the conserved phenylalanine or tryptophan at the CDR3 end, a read error is likely. The genes are TRBV4-3 and TRBJ1-4; 10 nucleotides agree with TRBD1. The CDR3 sequence is 15 residues long. The germline gives CDR1 LGHNA, CDR2 YSLEER. V shed 3 bases, J shed 12 bases, and the junction held 10 bases outside the gene matches. The CDR3 spells CASSHRDRGGGELFL. CDR3 DNA: TGCGCCAGCAGCCACCGGGACAGGGGCGGTGGGGAACTGTTTCTT.

The chain joins TRBV3-1 to TRBJ2-3, with TRBD1 identical over 8 bases. Germline CDR1 LGHDT, CDR2 YNNKEL (reference sequence). V lost 4 bases and J lost 9; bases outside the gene matches: 18. The CDR3 totals 17 residues. For the CDR3, the DNA is TGTGCCAGCAGCCCTCGGACAGGGCGTGCCCTAAGGGCCACGCAGTATTTT. Residues: CASSPRTGRALRATQYF.

The chain uses TRBV12-2 and TRBJ2-7. TRBV12-2 is a recognized pseudogene. The CDR3 is 12 amino acids. CDR3 sequence reads: CASRLAKYEQYV. CDR3 coding DNA: TGTGCAAGTCGCTTAGCCAAGTACGAGCAGTACGTC.

CDR3 in amino acids: CSVGDRGLNTQYF. The CDR3 DNA is TGCAGCGTTGGGGACAGGGGGCTGAATACGCAGTATTTT. This chain joins TRBV29-1 and TRBJ2-3, with TRBD1 identical over 12 bases. This CDR3 contains 13 residues. The V gene end was trimmed by 4 bases and the J gene end by 7 bases; junction bases not matched to a gene: 3. Germline CDR1 reads SQVTM; CDR2 reads ANQGSEA.

The rearrangement uses TRBV7-2 and TRBJ2-7, with TRBD2 as a possible D gene (6 bases). The CDR3 length is 14 residues. The germline gives CDR1 SGHTA, CDR2 FQGNSA. Trimming cost V 5 bases and J 7 bases, with 18 bases left between them. CDR3 nucleotide sequence: TGTGCCAGCAGCCCACTAGGCATCCGGGGGGAGCAGTACTTC. Amino acids: CASSPLGIRGEQYF.

The gene calls are TRBV6-6 and TRBJ1-2; a weak D match, TRBD1 (5 bases). The CDR3 contains 13 residues. Trimming pared 6 bases from V and 6 bases from J, leaving 14 bases between. Germline loops: CDR1 MNHNY, CDR2 SVGAGI (reference sequence). CDR3 sequence (DNA): TGTGCCAGCAGGTCGTATGTGGGGCATGGCTACACCTTC. Translating gives CASRSYVGHGYTF.

The V gene is TRBV5-1, the J gene TRBJ2-7, with D perhaps matching TRBD1 (6 bases). The germline V gene encodes CDR1 SGHRS and CDR2 YFSETQ. The V end was cut by 8 bases, the J end by 2 bases, with 23 bases between. The CDR3 consists of 16 residues. The CDR3 here is CASQQGSGRFAYEQYF. DNA for the CDR3: TGCGCCAGTCAGCAGGGGTCAGGCCGATTCGCCTACGAGCAGTACTTC.

The gene calls are TRBV21-1 and TRBJ2-3; the table gives TRBD1 as D, unverified against the DNA. TRBV21-1 is an annotated pseudogene. CDR3 length: 13 residues. CDR3 nucleotides: TGTGCCAGCCTAACAGGAGTTACAGATACGCAGTATTTT. Amino acid sequence: CASLTGVTDTQYF.

This rearrangement joins TRBV9 to TRBJ2-2; no firm D call. Germline V gene sequence: CDR1 SGDLS, CDR2 YYNGEE. The CDR3 has 15 residues. V dropped 4 bases and J dropped 1 base, with 11 bases sitting between them. The CDR3 protein is CASSPRRQNTGELFF. The CDR3 DNA reads as TGTGCCAGCAGCCCCCGGCGGCAGAACACCGGGGAGCTGTTTTTT.

The chain has TRBV4-1 and TRBJ1-4; D is ambiguous. The CDR3 totals 12 residues. V was trimmed by 1 base and J by 8 bases, leaving 5 bases between them. Germline CDR1 is MGHRA and CDR2 is YSYEKL. The CDR3 region is CASSQVGEKLFF. CDR3 in DNA: TGCGCCAGCAGCCAAGTGGGAGAAAAACTGTTTTTT.